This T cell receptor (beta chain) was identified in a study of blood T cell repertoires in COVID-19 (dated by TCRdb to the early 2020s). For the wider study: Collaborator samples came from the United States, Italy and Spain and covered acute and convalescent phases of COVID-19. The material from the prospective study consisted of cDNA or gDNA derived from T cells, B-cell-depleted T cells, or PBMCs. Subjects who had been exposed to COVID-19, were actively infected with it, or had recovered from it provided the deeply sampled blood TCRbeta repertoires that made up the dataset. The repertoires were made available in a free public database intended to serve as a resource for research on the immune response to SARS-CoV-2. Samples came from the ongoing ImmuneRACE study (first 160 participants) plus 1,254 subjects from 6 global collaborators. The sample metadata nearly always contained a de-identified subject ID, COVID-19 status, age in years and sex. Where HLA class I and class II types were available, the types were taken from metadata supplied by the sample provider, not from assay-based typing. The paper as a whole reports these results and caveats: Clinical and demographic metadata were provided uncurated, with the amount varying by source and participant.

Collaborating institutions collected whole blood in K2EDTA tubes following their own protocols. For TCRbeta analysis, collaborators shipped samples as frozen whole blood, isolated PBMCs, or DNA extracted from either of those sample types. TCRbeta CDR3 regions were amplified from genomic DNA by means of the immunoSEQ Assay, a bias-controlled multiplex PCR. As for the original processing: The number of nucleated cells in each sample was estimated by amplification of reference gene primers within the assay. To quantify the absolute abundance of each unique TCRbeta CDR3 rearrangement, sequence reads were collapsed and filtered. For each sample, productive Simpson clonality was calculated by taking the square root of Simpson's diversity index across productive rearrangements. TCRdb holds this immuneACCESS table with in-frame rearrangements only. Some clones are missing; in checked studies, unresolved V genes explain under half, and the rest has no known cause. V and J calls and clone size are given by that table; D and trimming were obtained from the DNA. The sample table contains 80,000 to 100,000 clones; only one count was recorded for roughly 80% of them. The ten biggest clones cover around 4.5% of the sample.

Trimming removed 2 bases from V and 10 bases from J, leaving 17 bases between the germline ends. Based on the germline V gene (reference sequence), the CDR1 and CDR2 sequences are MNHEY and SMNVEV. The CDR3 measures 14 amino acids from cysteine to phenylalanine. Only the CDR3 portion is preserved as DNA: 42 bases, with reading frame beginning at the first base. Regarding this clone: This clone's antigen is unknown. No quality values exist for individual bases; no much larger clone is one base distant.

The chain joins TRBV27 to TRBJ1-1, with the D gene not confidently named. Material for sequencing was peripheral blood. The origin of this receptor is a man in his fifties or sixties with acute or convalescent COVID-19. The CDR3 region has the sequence CASSLAGYRSPAFF. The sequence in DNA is TGTGCCAGCAGTTTAGCAGGTTATCGATCCCCAGCTTTCTTT.